This section outlines one T cell receptor beta chain sequence together with its context. With 8 bases removed from V and 4 bases from J, the gap between germline ends came to 17 bases. This CDR3 is built from 14 residues. Looked up from germline, CDR1 is LGHNT and CDR2 is FRNRAP. The data originate from a study of blood T cell repertoires in COVID-19. Sequencing used immunoSEQ multiplex PCR; TCRdb keeps in-frame clones, though not all of them. The data contain about 60,000 clones, approximately 80% of them singletons. Sequencing was performed on peripheral blood. This receptor was obtained from a man aged 55 to 70 with acute or convalescent COVID-19. The chain is built from TRBV12-5 and TRBJ2-5; no definite D call. Written as DNA, the CDR3 is TGTGCTAGTTCTTCAACCAAGACGGGAGAGACCCAGTACTTC. Translated, it gives CASSSTKTGETQYF.